The 9 T cell receptor beta chains in this list originate from one sample, sequenced in a study of cytomegalovirus exposure and HLA in healthy donors. PCR primers comprised 60 Vbeta and 13 Jbeta primers. Clones were read by immunoSEQ multiplex PCR, and TCRdb kept only the in-frame ones, dropping some. Of 100,000 or so clones in the sample, about 75% were seen once. The sequenced sample consisted of PBMCs. The receptors derive from a woman under 30 in good health and CMV-seropositive.

This sequence joins TRBV7-9 and TRBJ2-6; no clear D gene. V was trimmed by 9 bases and J by 0 bases, leaving 12 bases between them. CDR1 SEHNR and CDR2 FQNEAQ come from the germline V gene (reference sequence). CDR3 length: 15 residues. The CDR3 DNA follows: TGTGCCAGTCTTCATGACTCCTCTGGGGCCAACGTCCTGACTTTC. Translated, it gives CASLHDSSGANVLTF. Variable domain in full (rest from reference TRBV7-9 and TRBJ2-6): DTGVSQNPRHKITKRGQNVTFRCDPISEHNRLYWYRQTLGQGPEFLTYFQNEAQLEKSRLLSDRFSAERPKGSFSTLEIQRTEQGDSAMYLCASLHDSSGANVLTFGAGSRLTVL.

Note on this clone: Other DNA sequences in the same sample also yield this CDR3. Here the CDR3 DNA reads TGTGCCAGCCTTCTAGCGTCCTACAATGAGCAGTTCTTC. Its protein is CASLLASYNEQFF. The chain couples TRBV6-1 to TRBJ2-1; D might be TRBD2 (6 bases). The V end was cut by 8 bases, the J end by 1 base, with 9 bases between. This CDR3 is built from 13 residues. Looked up from germline, CDR1 is MNHNS and CDR2 is SASEGT.

The V gene is TRBV30, the J gene TRBJ1-1, with 8 bases aligning to TRBD1. CDR3 size: 14 residues. CDR1 GTSNPN and CDR2 SVGIG come from the germline V gene (reference sequence). The J segment lost 6 bases and the V segment lost 2 bases, leaving 8 bases of the junction unmatched. CDR3 coding DNA: TGTGCCTGGAGTCGGGTCAGGGGGCACCCTGAAGCTTTCTTT. Encoded protein: CAWSRVRGHPEAFF. Using reference TRBV30 and TRBJ1-1 for the parts outside the CDR3, the full variable domain is SQTIHQWPATLVQPVGSPLSLECTVEGTSNPNLYWYRQAAGRGLQLLFYSVGIGQISSEVPQNLSASRPQDRQFILSSKKLLLSDSGFYLCAWSRVRGHPEAFFGQGTRLTVV.

The V gene is TRBV5-6, the J gene TRBJ2-7, with D hard to call. CDR1 is SGHDT and CDR2 is YYEEEE in the germline V gene. The CDR3 is 15 amino acids. V lost 0 bases and J 0 bases, leaving 10 bases between the germline ends. The CDR3 reads CASSLATTSSYEQYF. Here the CDR3 DNA reads TGTGCCAGCAGCTTGGCAACGACATCCTCCTACGAGCAGTACTTC.

The J gene is TRBJ1-1, the V gene TRBV5-1; D remains ambiguous. The germline V gene has CDR1 SGHRS and CDR2 YFSETQ. This CDR3 spans 14 amino acids. The ends were cut back, 2 bases at V and 10 bases at J, with 18 bases in the middle. This CDR3 is CASSFSRDDLSAFF. In nucleotides, the CDR3 is TGCGCCAGCAGCTTTTCCCGGGATGACTTATCAGCTTTCTTT.

The V gene is TRBV30, the J gene TRBJ2-5; 7 nucleotides agree with TRBD2. There are 13 residues in the CDR3. V was pared by 4 bases and J by 5 bases, with 7 bases of the junction left unmatched. Looked up from germline, CDR1 is GTSNPN and CDR2 is SVGIG (reference sequence). CDR3 amino acids: CAWTGGSTETQYF. The CDR3 bases are TGTGCCTGGACAGGCGGGAGTACCGAGACCCAGTACTTC.

The gene calls are TRBV5-4 and TRBJ1-5; 10 positions match TRBD1. Germline V gene data show CDR1 as SGHNT and CDR2 as YYREEE (reference sequence). Germline trimming cut 4 bases from V and 8 bases from J; bases unmatched to any gene: 6. This CDR3 has 14 residues. The CDR3 DNA is TGTGCCAGCAGCCCGGGACAGGGGATGGAGCCCCAGCATTTT. Its protein product is CASSPGQGMEPQHF.

This chain's CDR3 is CASCRQNEKLFF. The CDR3 DNA reads TGTGCCAGCTGCAGACAGAACGAAAAACTGTTTTTT. The chain carries TRBV2 and TRBJ1-4; TRBD1 might be the D (5 bases). V was cut by 8 bases and J by 8 bases, with 12 bases left in between. CDR1 is SNHLY and CDR2 is FYNNEI in the germline V gene. The length of the CDR3 is 12 residues.

The rearrangement joins TRBV27 to TRBJ2-7; tentative D call: TRBD1 (5 bases). V was trimmed by 6 bases and J by 4 bases, leaving 13 bases between them. Germline V CDR1 and CDR2: MNHEY, SMNVEV (reference sequence). The CDR3 spans 13 residues. CDR3 in amino acids: CASSLGPKYEQYF. The CDR3 nucleotides are TGTGCCAGCAGCCTGGGGCCCAAATACGAGCAGTACTTC.